This TCR beta chain was captured by sequencing in a study of post-analysis software for immune sequencing data. Overall study context: Several disease courses (relapsing-remitting, secondary progressive and progressive-relapsing) of multiple sclerosis were included. Overall study findings and caveats: Controls had lower frequencies than patients of roughly five TRBV segments, which included TRBV5-6, TRBV5-1 and TRBV20-1. Compared with controls, patients showed significantly lower normalized Chao1 diversity. Strong co-clustering by F measure was evident for samples that had been prepared in the same batch.

There are 12 residues in the CDR3. The ends lost 5 bases at V and 13 bases at J; junction bases unmatched: 7. Germline CDR1 reads MGHRA; CDR2 reads YSYEKL. The library was made from cDNA and included unique molecular identifiers. Roughly 0.5 million cDNA molecules were obtained from approximately 1 to 10 million T cells. TCRdb reprocessed the PCR reads via MiXCR and lists one record per CDR3 protein. The sample contains roughly 800,000 distinct CDR3 sequences, roughly 50% of which appear only once. Concerning this clonotype itself: Its antigen is still unknown.

The clonotype comes from a girl aged 10 to 17 with multiple sclerosis. The chain links TRBV4-1 to TRBJ2-4; 8 positions match TRBD2. Sample: blood. CDR3 nucleotide sequence: TGCGCCAGCAGCGATACGGGGGGGCAACAGTACTTC. Translation gives CASSDTGGQQYF.